This entry describes one TCR beta chain. Germline values: CDR1 SGHRS, CDR2 YFSETQ. The CDR3 loop spans 13 amino acids. V shed 1 base and J 10 bases; nucleotides not matched to a gene: 0. The data are from a study of blood T cell repertoires in COVID-19. At the level of the study: Sample material is recorded as cDNA or gDNA derived from T cells, B-cell-depleted T cells, or PBMCs.

In the original workflow: It was from reference gene primer amplification that nucleated cell counts were estimated. Here immunoSEQ multiplex PCR was the method, and the copy in TCRdb shows in-frame clones only, minus some. V and J calls and clone size are given by that table; D and trimming were obtained from the DNA. Among roughly 500,000 clones listed, approximately 92% were seen once. Patients of the Seattle cohort, enrolled during active infection, were followed longitudinally. This sequence was found in a man between 18 and 29 years old with COVID-19, enrolled during active disease. The rearrangement joins TRBV5-1 to TRBJ1-6; 9 bases agree with TRBD1. Material: peripheral blood. The CDR3 nucleotides are TGCGCCAGCAGCTTGACAGGGGGCTCACCCCTCCACTTT. Its translation: CASSLTGGSPLHF.